These 30 T cell receptor beta chains were all obtained from the same sample, sequenced in a study of shared clonotypes between healthy human individuals. Data came from immunoSEQ multiplex PCR; TCRdb stores just in-frame clones and leaves some out. Of over a million clones listed, about four fifths are singletons. The material sequenced was memory CD4+ T cells from PBMCs. This sample's subset: CD45RA-negative fraction. These receptors were taken from a man aged 18-30 years in good health. Some clones in this sample may be carry-over from other donors' samples.

This chain joins TRBV5-1 and TRBJ2-7; a possible D gene is TRBD2 (6 bases). CDR3 length equals 15 residues. V gave up 3 bases and J gave up 0 bases, with 13 bases separating them. Germline V gene lookup returns CDR1 SGHRS and CDR2 YFSETQ. The CDR3 reads CASSSRTGDSYEQYF. The CDR3 DNA is TGCGCCAGCAGCTCCCGGACGGGAGACTCCTACGAGCAGTACTTC.

This chain connects TRBV2 to TRBJ2-1, with D perhaps TRBD1 or TRBD2 (5 bases each). Germline V gives CDR1 SNHLY, CDR2 FYNNEI. The CDR3 extends over 14 amino acids. V was clipped by 1 base and J by 14 bases, with 18 bases between them. The CDR3 coding sequence is TGTGCCAGCAGTGAAGTGTCAATCGGGACCGCGGAGTTCTTC. Amino acids: CASSEVSIGTAEFF.

The V and J genes are TRBV5-5 and TRBJ2-5, with 7 bases lining up with TRBD1. V lost 2 bases and J lost 4; bases outside the gene matches: 2. This CDR3 comprises 13 residues. Germline V gene sequence: CDR1 SGHKS, CDR2 YYEKEE (reference sequence). The CDR3 here is CASSLPGGETQYF. DNA for the CDR3: TGTGCCAGCAGCTTACCAGGGGGAGAGACCCAGTACTTC. Full variable domain (outside the CDR3, taken from reference TRBV5-5 and TRBJ2-5): DAGVTQSPTHLIKTRGQQVTLRCSPISGHKSVSWYQQVLGQGPQFIFQYYEKEERGRGNFPDRFSARQFPNYSSELNVNALLLGDSALYLCASSLPGGETQYFGPGTRLLVL.

This clone has just a few counts. The rearrangement joins TRBV29-1 to TRBJ1-1; no clear D. The CDR3 has 10 amino acids. Germline V gives CDR1 SQVTM, CDR2 ANQGSEA. With 8 bases removed from V and 7 bases from J, the gap between germline ends came to 11 bases. CDR3 residues: CSSGHGEAFF. The CDR3 DNA reads TGCAGCTCCGGGCATGGTGAAGCTTTCTTT.

The chain links TRBV4-2 to TRBJ2-5; 7 nucleotides align to TRBD2. The V gene's germline CDR1 is LGHNA and CDR2 YNFKEQ. This CDR3 has 17 residues. The junction had 11 bases not matched to a gene; V was cut back by 2 bases and J by 2 bases. The CDR3 nucleotides read TGTGCCAGCAGCCAAACAGCTTTCGGGACTACTCAAGAGACCCAGTACTTC. This translates into CASSQTAFGTTQETQYF.

The genes are TRBV7-9 and TRBJ1-2; TRBD1 matches at 7 bases. Trimming removed 1 base from V and 5 bases from J; junction bases left unmatched: 7. Germline V gene sequence: CDR1 SEHNR, CDR2 FQNEAQ (reference sequence). The CDR3 loop spans 15 amino acids. The CDR3 DNA reads TGTGCCAGCAGCTTAGGACAGGGCCTCGAGTATGGCTACACCTTC. Its translation is CASSLGQGLEYGYTF.

This clone was seen repeatedly, ten times or more. V usage is TRBV5-1 and J usage is TRBJ1-1; D is unresolved. The CDR3 has 15 amino acids. The ends were cut back, 4 bases at V and 1 base at J, with 14 bases in the middle. Germline lookup yields CDR1 SGHRS and CDR2 YFSETQ. CDR3 protein: CASSPEGGRNTEAFF. In DNA form, the CDR3 reads TGCGCCAGCAGCCCGGAGGGTGGAAGGAACACTGAAGCTTTCTTT.

The V call is TRBV4-2, the J call TRBJ2-3; D not certain. V dropped 1 base and J dropped 3 bases, with 17 bases sitting between them. Germline lookup yields CDR1 LGHNA and CDR2 YNFKEQ. CDR3 length: 17 amino acids. CDR3 loop: CASSQGWRQTITDTQYF. In DNA, the CDR3 is TGTGCCAGCAGCCAAGGATGGCGACAAACTATTACAGATACGCAGTATTTT.

This clone appeared once. The chain combines TRBV18 with TRBJ1-1, with D tentatively TRBD1 (5 bases). The CDR3 sequence is 15 residues long. Germline V gene sequence: CDR1 KGHSH, CDR2 LQKENI. V lost 0 bases to trimming and J lost 5 bases, with 13 bases between them. CDR3 in amino acids: CASSPPSEGWTEAFF. DNA of the CDR3: TGTGCCAGCTCACCACCGTCTGAGGGGTGGACTGAAGCTTTCTTT. The whole variable domain, remainder taken from reference TRBV18 and TRBJ1-1, is NAGVMQNPRHLVRRRGQEARLRCSPMKGHSHVYWYRQLPEEGLKFMVYLQKENIIDESGMPKERFSAEFPKEGPSILRIQQVVRGDSAAYFCASSPPSEGWTEAFFGQGTRLTVV.

This clone appeared once. The CDR3 loop is CASSLSGGGPDTQYF. In DNA form, the CDR3 reads TGTGCCAGCAGTTTATCAGGGGGGGGCCCAGATACGCAGTATTTT. V gene TRBV27 combines with J gene TRBJ2-3, with a weak D call TRBD2 (7 bases). The germline V gene has CDR1 MNHEY and CDR2 SMNVEV (reference sequence). Trimming stripped 0 bases from V and 4 bases from J, with 11 bases between. The CDR3 consists of 15 residues.

V and J are TRBV9 and TRBJ2-3; the D gene could be TRBD1 or TRBD2 (6 bases each). Germline CDR1 is SGDLS and CDR2 is YYNGEE. This CDR3 region has 15 residues. V dropped 3 bases and J dropped 4 bases, with 15 bases sitting between them. The CDR3 here is CASSARTGAADTQYF. The CDR3 DNA follows: TGTGCCAGCAGCGCAAGGACGGGGGCGGCAGATACGCAGTATTTT.

The rearrangement links TRBV6-4 to TRBJ2-6; possibly TRBD1 for D (5 bases). The ends were cut back, 2 bases at V and 2 bases at J, with 7 bases in the middle. Germline lookup yields CDR1 MRHNA and CDR2 SNTAGT. The CDR3 loop spans 15 amino acids. CDR3: CASSDQTAGANVLTF. The CDR3 coding sequence is TGTGCCAGCAGTGACCAGACAGCTGGGGCCAACGTCCTGACTTTC.

V gene TRBV2 combines with J gene TRBJ2-1; TRBD2 agrees at 13 bases. This CDR3 has 17 amino acids. CDR1 is SNHLY, CDR2 FYNNEI, per germline. J gave up 5 bases and V 7 bases, and 11 bases lay outside the gene matches. The CDR3 nucleotides are TGTGCCAGCATTTCCCGAGAACTAGCGGGGGGGGACAATGAGCAGTTCTTC. Its translation is CASISRELAGGDNEQFF.

This clone has just a few counts. The J gene is TRBJ1-5, the V gene TRBV19; 9 bases are a match to TRBD1. Germline V gives CDR1 LNHDA, CDR2 SQIVND (reference sequence). The length of the CDR3 is 14 residues. J was trimmed by 7 bases and V by 9 bases; bases with no gene match: 10. CDR3: CASLSQGAEQPQHF. The DNA for the CDR3 is TGTGCCAGCCTCTCACAGGGGGCGGAACAGCCCCAGCATTTT. The complete variable domain, with remaining parts taken from reference TRBV19 and TRBJ1-5, reads DGGITQSPKYLFRKEGQNVTLSCEQNLNHDAMYWYRQDPGQGLRLIYYSQIVNDFQKGDIAEGYSVSREKKESFPLTVTSAQKNPTAFYLCASLSQGAEQPQHFGDGTRLSIL.

The chain carries TRBV7-9 and TRBJ1-5; a possible D gene is TRBD1 (6 bases). V was trimmed by 1 base and J by 1 base, leaving 14 bases between them. The germline gives CDR1 SEHNR, CDR2 FQNEAQ (reference sequence). CDR3 length equals 17 residues. CDR3 DNA sequence: TGTGCCAGCAGCTTAGGCGCGGGGGGGCCCAGCAATCAGCCCCAGCATTTT. Its protein product is CASSLGAGGPSNQPQHF.

Concerning this clone itself: Since a much larger clone is just one base distant, this may be a read error. Other DNA sequences from this sample encode an identical CDR3 as well. CDR3 DNA: TGTGCCAGCAGTTTACTTGGTCAGCCCCAGCATTTT. Encoded protein: CASSLLGQPQHF. The rearrangement joins TRBV28 to TRBJ1-5, with D hard to call. This CDR3 comprises 12 residues. Germline-derived CDR1 and CDR2 are MDHEN and SYDVKM. Between the trimmed V and J ends, which lost 2 bases and 6 bases, there was a span of 5 bases.

As for this clone: This may be a read error: a much more frequent sequence differs by one nucleotide. The V call is TRBV7-9, the J call TRBJ1-1, with TRBD1 as a possible D gene (6 bases). V lost 0 bases and J lost 3, with 8 bases in between. This CDR3 is 14 amino acids long. Per the germline V gene, CDR1 is SEHNR and CDR2 is FQNEAQ (reference sequence). In DNA, the CDR3 is TGTGCCAGCAGCTTAGCGGACAGCCACACTGAAGCTTTCTTT. This codes for CASSLADSHTEAFF. Filled out from reference TRBV7-9 and TRBJ1-1, the complete variable domain reads DTGVSQNPRHKITKRGQNVTFRCDPISEHNRLYWYRQTLGQGPEFLTYFQNEAQLEKSRLLSDRFSAERPKGSFSTLEIQRTEQGDSAMYLCASSLADSHTEAFFGQGTRLTVV.

The chain uses TRBV27 and TRBJ1-2; no clear D. Germline CDR1 and CDR2: MNHEY and SMNVEV (reference sequence). The V and J ends lost 6 bases and 0 bases respectively, with 8 bases between them. The CDR3 has 13 amino acids. As DNA, the CDR3 is TGTGCCAGCAGCCAAAGAGCTAACTATGGCTACACCTTC. Translated: CASSQRANYGYTF.

As for this clone: The identical CDR3 is also encoded by other nucleotide sequences in the sample. The chain recombines TRBV28 with TRBJ2-5; 12 bases are shared with TRBD2. Germline CDR1 and CDR2: MDHEN and SYDVKM. V shed 2 bases, J shed 5 bases, and the junction held 0 bases outside the gene matches. This CDR3 region has 14 residues. This chain's CDR3 is CASSLLAGGETQYF. The CDR3, as DNA: TGTGCCAGCAGTTTACTAGCGGGAGGGGAGACCCAGTACTTC.

The chain combines TRBV14 with TRBJ2-1; 16 nucleotides align to TRBD2. CDR1 is SGHDN and CDR2 is FVKESK in the germline V gene. The CDR3 loop spans 17 amino acids. Germline trimming cut 4 bases from V and 9 bases from J; bases unmatched to any gene: 9. As DNA, the CDR3 is TGTGCCAGCAGCCCAGCGGGACTAGCGGGAGGGGTACGTGAGCAGTTCTTC. Its protein is CASSPAGLAGGVREQFF.

Points on this clone: The same CDR3 arises from other DNA sequences in this sample as well. The V call is TRBV29-1, the J call TRBJ2-5, with TRBD1 identical over 8 bases. V was pared by 6 bases and J by 5 bases, with 8 bases of the junction left unmatched. The CDR3 spans 13 residues. In germline, CDR1 is SQVTM, CDR2 ANQGSEA. The CDR3 bases are TGCAGCGTCGACAGGGGCCTTCGGGAGACCCAGTACTTC. Its protein is CSVDRGLRETQYF.

This rearrangement joins TRBV7-8 to TRBJ2-1, with 7 bases that match TRBD2. V lost 5 bases, J lost 9 bases, and 13 bases stayed unmatched. Per the germline V gene, CDR1 is SGHVS and CDR2 is FQNEAQ. The CDR3 has 15 amino acids. In DNA form, the CDR3 reads TGTGCCAGCAGCCGTACTAGCGTAGAACCAGGTGAGCAGTTCTTC. Protein product: CASSRTSVEPGEQFF. Supplemented by reference TRBV7-8 and TRBJ2-1, the full variable domain reads GAGVSQSPRYKVAKRGQDVALRCDPISGHVSLFWYQQALGQGPEFLTYFQNEAQLDKSGLPSDRFFAERPEGSVSTLKIQRTQQEDSAVYLCASSRTSVEPGEQFFGPGTRLTVL.

This clone showed up just once. Other DNA variants within this sample encode the same CDR3. This chain joins TRBV5-4 and TRBJ2-3, with 13 positions matching TRBD2. The CDR3 totals 16 residues. CDR1 is SGHNT and CDR2 is YYREEE in the germline V gene (reference sequence). Unmatched junction bases numbered 3, after V lost 3 bases and J lost 2 bases. The CDR3 nucleotides read TGTGCCAGCAGCTGGGGACTAGCGGGGTCCACAGATACGCAGTATTTT. Its translation is CASSWGLAGSTDTQYF.

The rearrangement uses TRBV10-3 and TRBJ1-1; the D gene is possibly TRBD1 (6 bases). Trimming cost V 4 bases and J 1 base, with 13 bases left between them. There are 15 residues in the CDR3. Germline V gene lookup returns CDR1 ENHRY and CDR2 SYGVKD. The CDR3 DNA sequence: TGTGCCATCAGTGGATGGACAGCCGGGAACACTGAAGCTTTCTTT. Encoded protein: CAISGWTAGNTEAFF.

The chain joins TRBV7-9 to TRBJ1-1, with D perhaps TRBD1 (5 bases). Trimming shortened V by 1 base and J by 3 bases, and 9 bases separated the two germline ends. Germline V gives CDR1 SEHNR, CDR2 FQNEAQ (reference sequence). CDR3 size: 14 residues. Written as DNA, the CDR3 is TGTGCCAGCAGCTTAGGCGGGGCGTACACTGAAGCTTTCTTT. Translating it yields CASSLGGAYTEAFF.

The J gene is TRBJ2-7, the V gene TRBV4-2; 13 bases line up with TRBD2. Germline V gene sequence: CDR1 LGHNA, CDR2 YNFKEQ. The ends lost 0 bases at V and 5 bases at J; junction bases unmatched: 10. The CDR3 is 18 residues long. The CDR3 coding sequence is TGTGCCAGCAGCCAAGATTTGTCGGGACTAGCGGGAAGAAACGAGCAGTACTTC. Translation: CASSQDLSGLAGRNEQYF.

The chain recombines TRBV12-5 with TRBJ1-1, with D possibly being TRBD1 (5 bases). Germline V gives CDR1 LGHNT, CDR2 FRNRAP. The CDR3 has 17 amino acids. V was pared by 0 bases and J by 3 bases, with 17 bases between. CDR3 loop: CASGLVALPGEYTEAFF. The CDR3 bases are TGTGCTAGTGGTTTGGTAGCCCTTCCGGGGGAGTACACTGAAGCTTTCTTT.

This chain connects TRBV19 to TRBJ1-5; D gene uncertain. Deletions cut 1 base from V and 0 bases from J, with 10 bases between. The CDR3 is made up of 16 amino acids. Germline assignment: CDR1 LNHDA and CDR2 SQIVND (reference sequence). The CDR3 DNA is TGTGCCAGTAGTATAGCGGGAGTTGGTAGCAATCAGCCCCAGCATTTT. Translated, it gives CASSIAGVGSNQPQHF.

This clone was picked up a small number of times. V and J are TRBV5-1 and TRBJ1-1; 8 nucleotides agree with TRBD1. The CDR3 runs 14 residues. J gave up 5 bases and V 2 bases, and 5 bases lay outside the gene matches. Germline loops: CDR1 SGHRS, CDR2 YFSETQ. CDR3 DNA: TGCGCCAGCAGCTTCACAGGGGGATGGACTGAAGCTTTCTTT. This translates into CASSFTGGWTEAFF.

The chain is built from TRBV7-2 and TRBJ1-2, with D unresolved. Trimming removed 0 bases from V and 4 bases from J, with 9 bases in between. The CDR3 consists of 14 residues. Germline V CDR1 and CDR2: SGHTA, FQGNSA. CDR3 bases: TGTGCCAGCAGCTTAGCTTGGGGAGGCTATGGCTACACCTTC. Translation gives CASSLAWGGYGYTF.